This entry describes one T cell receptor (beta chain). The antigen it recognizes is unknown. No clone much larger than this one lies a single base away; base qualities are absent. The immunoSEQ Assay, a bias-controlled multiplex PCR, was used to amplify TCRbeta CDR3 regions from genomic DNA. For the original study's pipeline: The number of nucleated cells in each sample was estimated by amplification of reference gene primers within the assay. To quantify the absolute abundance of each unique TCRbeta CDR3 rearrangement, sequence reads were collapsed and filtered. Productive Simpson clonality was computed per sample as the square root of Simpson's diversity index over productive rearrangements. TCRdb's version of the immuneACCESS table is confined to in-frame rearrangements and falls short of the full clone set. An unresolved V gene accounts for under half of the shortfall where checked; the remainder is of unknown origin. V and J calls and clone size follow that table, whereas D and trimming were derived from the DNA. The sample data list some 120,000 clones, and just over 70% of these were observed just once. The ten most abundant clones make up more than 0.8% of the sample.

This record comes from a study of blood T cell repertoires in COVID-19 (dated by TCRdb to 2018 to 2021). Regarding the complete study: Samples from collaborators originated in the United States, Italy and Spain and spanned both the acute and convalescent phases of COVID-19. Nearly every sample came with metadata listing a de-identified subject ID, COVID-19 status, age in years and sex. The dataset comprised deeply sampled blood TCRbeta repertoires from subjects exposed to, actively infected with, or recovered from COVID-19. The material from the prospective study consisted of cDNA or gDNA derived from T cells, B-cell-depleted T cells, or PBMCs. The repertoires were made available in a free public database intended to serve as a resource for research on the immune response to SARS-CoV-2. HLA class I and class II types, where available, came from metadata supplied by the sample provider rather than from assay-based typing. The samples were drawn from two sources: the first 160 participants of the ongoing ImmuneRACE study, and 1,200 or so subjects contributed by 6 global collaborators. The study at large found these results: Clinical and demographic metadata were provided uncurated, with the amount varying by source and participant.

The germline V gene supplies CDR1 MGHRA and CDR2 YSYEKL. Trimmed from V: 1 base; trimmed from J: 2 bases; junction bases lacking a gene match: 4. The CDR3, cysteine through phenylalanine, is 16 amino acids long. The entry retains the CDR3 DNA only, 48 bases that are in frame from base 1. Collaborating institutions collected whole blood in K2EDTA tubes following their own protocols. For TCRbeta analysis, collaborators shipped samples in one of three forms: frozen whole blood, isolated PBMCs, or DNA extracted from either of those sample types. Rearrangement joined TRBV4-1 to TRBJ2-7; TRBD1 fits 11 bases in the junction. The source is a human donor with acute or convalescent COVID-19. The donor label of this sample is uncertain. The specimen was peripheral blood. DNA sequence: TGCGCCAGCAGCCAAGGGACAGGGGGCAACACCTACGAGCAGTACTTC. Its protein product is CASSQGTGGNTYEQYF.